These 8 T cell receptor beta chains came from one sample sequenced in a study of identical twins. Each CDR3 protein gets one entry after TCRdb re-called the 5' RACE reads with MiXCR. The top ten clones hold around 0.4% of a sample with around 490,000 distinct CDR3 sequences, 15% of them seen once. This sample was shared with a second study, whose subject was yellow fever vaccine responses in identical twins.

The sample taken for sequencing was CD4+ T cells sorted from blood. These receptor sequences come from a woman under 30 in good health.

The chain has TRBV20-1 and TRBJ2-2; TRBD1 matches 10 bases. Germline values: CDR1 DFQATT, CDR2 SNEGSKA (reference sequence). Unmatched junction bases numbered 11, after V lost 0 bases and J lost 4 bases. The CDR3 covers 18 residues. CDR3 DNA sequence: TGCAGTGCTAGAGACCATTCCTCGGGACAGGGGACCACCGGGGAGCTGTTTTTT. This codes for CSARDHSSGQGTTGELFF.

CDR3 sequence: CSVAGMTGESYEQYF. The CDR3 nucleotides read TGCAGCGTTGCTGGGATGACAGGGGAAAGCTACGAGCAGTACTTC. The J gene is TRBJ2-7, the V gene TRBV29-1; 8 bases fit TRBD1. V shed 4 bases and J 3 bases; nucleotides not matched to a gene: 11. In germline, CDR1 is SQVTM, CDR2 ANQGSEA. The CDR3 runs 15 residues.

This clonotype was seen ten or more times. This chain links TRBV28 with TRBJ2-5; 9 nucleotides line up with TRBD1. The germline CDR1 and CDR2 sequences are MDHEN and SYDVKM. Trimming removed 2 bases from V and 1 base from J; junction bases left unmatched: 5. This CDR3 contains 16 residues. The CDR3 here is CASSLRGTGFQETQYF. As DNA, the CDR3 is TGTGCCAGCAGTTTAAGGGGGACAGGGTTCCAAGAGACCCAGTACTTC.

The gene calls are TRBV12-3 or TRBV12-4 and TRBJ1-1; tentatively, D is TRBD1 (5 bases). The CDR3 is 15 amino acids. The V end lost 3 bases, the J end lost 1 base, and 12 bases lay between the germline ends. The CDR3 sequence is CASSFEGPQNTEAFF. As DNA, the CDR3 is TGTGCCAGCAGTTTTGAGGGGCCCCAGAACACTGAAGCTTTCTTT.

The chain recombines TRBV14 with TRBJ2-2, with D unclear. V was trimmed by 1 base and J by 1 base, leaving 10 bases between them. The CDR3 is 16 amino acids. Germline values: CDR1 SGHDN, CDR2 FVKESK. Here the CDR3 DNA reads TGTGCCAGCAGCCAAGGTCCGTCCTTGAACACCGGGGAGCTGTTTTTT. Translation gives CASSQGPSLNTGELFF.

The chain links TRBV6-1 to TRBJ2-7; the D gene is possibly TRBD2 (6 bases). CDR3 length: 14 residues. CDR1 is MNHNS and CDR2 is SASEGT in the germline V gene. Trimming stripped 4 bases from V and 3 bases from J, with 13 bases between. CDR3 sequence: CASSGRDALYEQYF. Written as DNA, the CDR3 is TGTGCCAGCAGTGGGCGGGATGCCCTCTACGAGCAGTACTTC.

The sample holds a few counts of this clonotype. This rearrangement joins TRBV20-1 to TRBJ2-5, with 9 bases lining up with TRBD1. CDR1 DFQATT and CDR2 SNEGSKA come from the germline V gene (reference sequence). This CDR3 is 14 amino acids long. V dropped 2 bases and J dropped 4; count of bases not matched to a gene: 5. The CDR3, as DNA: TGCAGTGCTAGAAGGACAGGGGTAGGAGAGACCCAGTACTTC. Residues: CSARRTGVGETQYF.

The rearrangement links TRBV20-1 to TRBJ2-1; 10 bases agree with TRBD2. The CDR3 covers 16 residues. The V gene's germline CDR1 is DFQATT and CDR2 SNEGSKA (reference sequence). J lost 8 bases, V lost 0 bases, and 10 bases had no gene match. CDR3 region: CSARDLASGRIYEQFF. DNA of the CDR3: TGCAGTGCTAGAGATCTGGCTAGCGGGAGAATCTATGAGCAGTTCTTC.